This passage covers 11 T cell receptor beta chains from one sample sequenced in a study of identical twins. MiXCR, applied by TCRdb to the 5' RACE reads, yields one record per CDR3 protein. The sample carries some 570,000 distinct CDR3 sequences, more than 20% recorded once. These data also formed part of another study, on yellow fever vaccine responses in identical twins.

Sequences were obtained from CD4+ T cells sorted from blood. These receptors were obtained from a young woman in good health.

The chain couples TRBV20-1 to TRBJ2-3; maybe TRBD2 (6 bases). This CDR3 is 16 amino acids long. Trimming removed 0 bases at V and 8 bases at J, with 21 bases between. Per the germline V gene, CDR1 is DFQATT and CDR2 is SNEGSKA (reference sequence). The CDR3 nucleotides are TGCAGTGCTAGAGACGCCCGGGGCGGGACGAGAGGTACGCAGTATTTT. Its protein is CSARDARGGTRGTQYF.

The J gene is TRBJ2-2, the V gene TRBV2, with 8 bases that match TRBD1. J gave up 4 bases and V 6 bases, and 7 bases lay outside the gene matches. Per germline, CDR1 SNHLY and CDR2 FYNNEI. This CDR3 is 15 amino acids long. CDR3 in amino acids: CASSRTGYGTGELFF. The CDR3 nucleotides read TGTGCCAGCAGCAGGACAGGGTACGGCACCGGGGAGCTGTTTTTT.

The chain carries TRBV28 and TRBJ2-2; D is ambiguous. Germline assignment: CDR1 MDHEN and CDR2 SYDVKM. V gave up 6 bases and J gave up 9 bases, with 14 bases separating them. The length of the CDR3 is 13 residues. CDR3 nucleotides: TGTGCCAGCAGCGAGACGGACCGTCGGGAGCTGTTTTTT. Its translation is CASSETDRRELFF.

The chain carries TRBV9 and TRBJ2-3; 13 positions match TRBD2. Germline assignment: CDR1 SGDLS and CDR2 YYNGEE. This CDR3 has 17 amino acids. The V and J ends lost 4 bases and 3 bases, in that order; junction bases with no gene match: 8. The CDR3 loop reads CASSFQTSGRRTDTQYF. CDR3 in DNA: TGTGCCAGCAGCTTCCAGACTAGCGGGAGGAGGACAGATACGCAGTATTTT.

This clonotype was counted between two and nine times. The CDR3 is CASSSASGGQETQYF. The CDR3 DNA reads TGTGCCAGCAGTTCGGCTAGCGGGGGCCAAGAGACCCAGTACTTC. The genes are TRBV27 and TRBJ2-5; TRBD2 aligns across 10 bases. The V and J ends lost 4 bases and 1 base, in that order; junction bases with no gene match: 3. The CDR3 extends over 15 amino acids. Germline CDR1 is MNHEY and CDR2 is SMNVEV (reference sequence).

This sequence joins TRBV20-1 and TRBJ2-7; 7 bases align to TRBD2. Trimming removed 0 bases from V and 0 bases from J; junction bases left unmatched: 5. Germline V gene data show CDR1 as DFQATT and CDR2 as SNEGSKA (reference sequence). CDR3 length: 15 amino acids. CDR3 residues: CSARDVAGDSYEQYV. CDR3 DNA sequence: TGCAGTGCTAGAGATGTGGCGGGGGACTCCTACGAGCAGTACGTC.

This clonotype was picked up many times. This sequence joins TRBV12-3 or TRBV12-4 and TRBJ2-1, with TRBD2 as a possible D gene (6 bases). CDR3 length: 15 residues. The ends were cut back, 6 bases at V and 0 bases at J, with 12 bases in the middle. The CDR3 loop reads CASSGTYSSYNEQFF. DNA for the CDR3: TGTGCCAGCAGCGGGACTTATAGCTCCTACAATGAGCAGTTCTTC.

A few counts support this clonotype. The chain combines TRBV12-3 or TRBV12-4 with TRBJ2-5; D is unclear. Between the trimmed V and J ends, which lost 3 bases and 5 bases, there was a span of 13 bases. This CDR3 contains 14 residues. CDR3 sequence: CASSFTEIRETQYF. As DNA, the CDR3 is TGTGCCAGCAGTTTTACGGAAATCAGGGAGACCCAGTACTTC.

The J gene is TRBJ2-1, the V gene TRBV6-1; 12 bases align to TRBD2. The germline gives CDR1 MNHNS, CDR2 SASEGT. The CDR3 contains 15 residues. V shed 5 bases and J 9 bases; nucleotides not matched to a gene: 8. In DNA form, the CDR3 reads TGTGCCAGCAGTATCAGTCTAGCGGGAGGGCTTGAGCAGTTCTTC. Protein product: CASSISLAGGLEQFF.

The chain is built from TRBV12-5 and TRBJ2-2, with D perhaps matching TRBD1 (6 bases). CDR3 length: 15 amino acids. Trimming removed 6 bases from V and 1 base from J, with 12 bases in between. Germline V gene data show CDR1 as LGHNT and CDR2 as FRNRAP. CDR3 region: CASGVLTGNTGELFF. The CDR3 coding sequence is TGTGCTAGTGGGGTCCTGACAGGGAACACCGGGGAGCTGTTTTTT.

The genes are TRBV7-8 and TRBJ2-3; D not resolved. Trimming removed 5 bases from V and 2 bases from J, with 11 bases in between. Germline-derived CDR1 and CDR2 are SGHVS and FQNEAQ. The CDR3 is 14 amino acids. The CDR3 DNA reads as TGTGCCAGCAGCCCGAGCAGGTTCACAGATACGCAGTATTTT. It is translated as CASSPSRFTDTQYF.